The 29 T cell receptor beta chains presented below share a single source sample, sequenced in a study of blood T cell repertoires in COVID-19. Libraries were prepared by immunoSEQ multiplex PCR; TCRdb keeps only in-frame clonotypes and omits some of them. This repertoire shows over 20,000 clones, roughly four fifths found once; its top ten account for 5.5% to 8%. The sample taken for sequencing was peripheral blood. Receptors were obtained from a human donor in a cohort sampled during active COVID-19.

The chain joins TRBV28 to TRBJ1-1; no clear D. The germline CDR1 and CDR2 sequences are MDHEN and SYDVKM. Between the trimmed V and J ends, which lost 2 bases and 0 bases, there was a span of 4 bases. This CDR3 region has 13 residues. The DNA for the CDR3 is TGTGCCAGCAGTTTAACAATGAACACTGAAGCTTTCTTT. It yields the protein CASSLTMNTEAFF.

The chain couples TRBV6-5 to TRBJ2-1; maybe TRBD2 (6 bases). The CDR3 covers 14 residues. Trimming pared 7 bases from V and 7 bases from J, leaving 17 bases between. Germline-derived CDR1 and CDR2 are MNHEY and SVGAGI. In nucleotides, the CDR3 is TGTGCCAGCAACGGGGGAGCGTCGAGGAATGAGCAGTTCTTC. Protein: CASNGGASRNEQFF.

The chain is built from TRBV29-1 and TRBJ1-6, with D unresolved. This CDR3 is built from 13 residues. Germline loops: CDR1 SQVTM, CDR2 ANQGSEA. The V end lost 6 bases, the J end lost 3 bases, and 9 bases lay between the germline ends. CDR3 sequence (DNA): TGCAGCGTGGGGAGGGACTATAATTCACCCCTCCACTTT. Amino acids: CSVGRDYNSPLHF.

J is TRBJ1-1 and V is TRBV6-5; 7 bases are a match to TRBD1. Trimming removed 6 bases from V and 0 bases from J; junction bases left unmatched: 4. There are 14 residues in the CDR3. From germline, CDR1 is MNHEY and CDR2 SVGAGI. CDR3 nucleotide sequence: TGTGCCAGCAGACCAGGGACAGTGAACACTGAAGCTTTCTTT. Its translation is CASRPGTVNTEAFF.

This clone has just one count. This chain's CDR3 is CASSEFETSQWNEQFF. The CDR3 nucleotides are TGTGCCAGCAGTGAATTTGAGACTAGCCAGTGGAATGAGCAGTTCTTC. The rearrangement uses TRBV6-1 and TRBJ2-1; 7 bases map to TRBD2. This CDR3 is 16 amino acids long. Germline trimming cut 2 bases from V and 7 bases from J; bases unmatched to any gene: 11. CDR1 and CDR2 from the germline V gene are MNHNS and SASEGT.

The chain couples TRBV7-9 to TRBJ2-3; TRBD2 is a possible D gene (5 bases). This CDR3 comprises 15 residues. Germline assignment: CDR1 SEHNR and CDR2 FQNEAQ (reference sequence). The germline V and J ends were trimmed by 5 bases and 5 bases, with 17 bases remaining between them. CDR3 sequence reads: CASSQEGMPGDTQYF. In DNA form, the CDR3 reads TGTGCCAGCAGCCAAGAGGGTATGCCCGGAGATACGCAGTATTTT.

The chain uses TRBV4-2 and TRBJ1-2, with a weak D call TRBD1 (5 bases). The germline V gene encodes CDR1 LGHNA and CDR2 YNFKEQ. The CDR3 covers 15 residues. Deletions cut 0 bases from V and 5 bases from J, with 13 bases between. CDR3 sequence (DNA): TGTGCCAGCAGCCAAGATCGGCGGGGCTCTTATGGCTACACCTTC. Residues: CASSQDRRGSYGYTF.

The gene calls are TRBV2 and TRBJ2-7, with D unresolved. V dropped 7 bases and J dropped 3 bases, with 10 bases sitting between them. The CDR3 is 12 residues long. Germline values: CDR1 SNHLY, CDR2 FYNNEI. CDR3 sequence (DNA): TGTGCCAGCACCGGCGGCGGCTACGAGCAGTACTTC. Translation: CASTGGGYEQYF.

The J gene is TRBJ1-2, the V gene TRBV5-1; D not resolved. CDR3 length: 15 residues. Trimming cost V 3 bases and J 0 bases, with 12 bases left between them. The V gene's germline CDR1 is SGHRS and CDR2 YFSETQ. CDR3 in amino acids: CASSWNRPTNYGYTF. The CDR3 DNA reads as TGCGCCAGCAGCTGGAACAGACCTACTAACTATGGCTACACCTTC.

The chain is built from TRBV7-2 and TRBJ1-2, with D hard to call. Trimming removed 4 bases at V and 3 bases at J, with 9 bases between. CDR3 length: 13 residues. Germline V gene sequence: CDR1 SGHTA, CDR2 FQGNSA. In DNA form, the CDR3 reads TGTGCCAGCAGCTCCACGGAGCACTATGGCTACACCTTC. It codes for CASSSTEHYGYTF.

Turning to this clone: An end of the junction does not agree with germline; a read error may underlie this. The J gene is TRBJ1-3, the V gene TRBV29-1; no clear D. CDR1 is SQVTM and CDR2 is ANQGSEA in the germline V gene. CDR3 length: 14 amino acids. This chain's CDR3 is CSAEGALSGNTIYF. The CDR3 bases are TGCAGCGCTGAAGGAGCGCTCTCTGGAAACACCATATATTTT.

The chain employs TRBV2 and TRBJ1-1; 7 bases agree with TRBD1. This CDR3 has 12 amino acids. V dropped 6 bases and J dropped 3; count of bases not matched to a gene: 1. Germline V gene data show CDR1 as SNHLY and CDR2 as FYNNEI. DNA of the CDR3: TGTGCCAGCAGAGGGACAGACACTGAAGCTTTCTTT. This gives the protein CASRGTDTEAFF.

The V gene is TRBV7-9, the J gene TRBJ2-3; D is possibly TRBD2 (5 bases). This CDR3 region has 19 residues. Germline loops: CDR1 SEHNR, CDR2 FQNEAQ (reference sequence). V was shortened by 4 bases and J by 4 bases, with 27 bases between the two germline ends. CDR3 residues: CASSSPRERLAHQADTQYF. CDR3 sequence (DNA): TGTGCCAGCAGCTCTCCACGGGAACGATTAGCCCACCAGGCAGATACGCAGTATTTT.

The rearrangement uses TRBV6-5 and TRBJ1-3; D gene uncertain. Germline V gene data show CDR1 as MNHEY and CDR2 as SVGAGI. CDR3 length: 13 residues. The V gene lost 3 bases and the J gene lost 4 bases, with 7 bases spanning the gap. CDR3 sequence (DNA): TGTGCCAGCAGTTATTCAGGAGGAAACACCATATATTTT. Its protein product is CASSYSGGNTIYF.

This clone was seen a handful of times. This chain links TRBV7-2 with TRBJ2-1, with TRBD1 matching over 9 bases. Looked up from germline, CDR1 is SGHTA and CDR2 is FQGNSA. The CDR3 spans 15 residues. V shed 4 bases and J 6 bases; nucleotides not matched to a gene: 7. The CDR3 coding sequence is TGTGCCAGCAGCTCCGGGACAGGGACCTTCAATGAGCAGTTCTTC. Its translation is CASSSGTGTFNEQFF.

V and J are TRBV27 and TRBJ1-6, with 8 bases aligning to TRBD1. Per germline, CDR1 MNHEY and CDR2 SMNVEV (reference sequence). The CDR3 is 15 residues long. Losses at the gene ends were 8 bases for V and 1 base for J; bases not matched to a gene: 4. The CDR3 spells CASSRGPSYNSPLHF. The CDR3, as DNA: TGTGCCAGCTCCAGGGGGCCGTCCTATAATTCACCCCTCCACTTT.

This rearrangement joins TRBV3-1 (or the pseudogene TRBV3-2) to TRBJ1-1; D not certain. This CDR3 has 12 residues. Germline CDR1 is LGHDT and CDR2 is YNNKEL (reference sequence). Trimming cost V 0 bases and J 11 bases, with 10 bases left between them. The CDR3 sequence: CASSQEPSGAFF. Here the CDR3 DNA reads TGTGCCAGCAGCCAAGAGCCTAGCGGGGCTTTCTTT.

The rearrangement links TRBV28 to TRBJ1-6; no clear D gene. Trimming took 1 base from V and 10 from J, leaving 14 bases between them. This CDR3 contains 15 residues. Germline V gene sequence: CDR1 MDHEN, CDR2 SYDVKM. Here the CDR3 DNA reads TGTGCCAGCAGTTTATATCGGGGATTGGGGTCACCCCTCCACTTT. Amino acid sequence: CASSLYRGLGSPLHF. The full variable domain, rest sourced from reference TRBV28 and TRBJ1-6, is DVKVTQSSRYLVKRTGEKVFLECVQDMDHENMFWYRQDPGLGLRLIYFSYDVKMKEKGDIPEGYSVSREKKERFSLILESASTNQTSMYLCASSLYRGLGSPLHFGNGTRLTVT.

The genes are TRBV4-2 and TRBJ1-1; D perhaps matches TRBD1 (6 bases). V was shortened by 4 bases and J by 0 bases, with 9 bases between the two germline ends. The CDR3 covers 14 residues. Germline V gene data show CDR1 as LGHNA and CDR2 as YNFKEQ. CDR3 sequence (DNA): TGTGCCAGCAGCCTAGGGGGATTGAACACTGAAGCTTTCTTT. This translates into CASSLGGLNTEAFF.

This clone was found a few times. The CDR3 reads CASSLGGEQYF. In DNA, the CDR3 is TGCGCCAGCAGCTTGGGAGGCGAGCAGTACTTC. This sequence joins TRBV5-1 and TRBJ2-7; D not certain. Germline V gene sequence: CDR1 SGHRS, CDR2 YFSETQ. CDR3 length equals 11 residues. Trimming left V 0 bases short and J 6 bases short, with 4 bases between.

The V call is TRBV11-2, the J call TRBJ2-3; 7 nucleotides align to TRBD2. The CDR3 runs 15 residues. V shed 1 base and J 1 base; nucleotides not matched to a gene: 2. From germline, CDR1 is SGHAT and CDR2 FQNNGV. CDR3 protein: CASSLGGGGTDTQYF. The CDR3 DNA reads TGTGCCAGCAGCTTAGGGGGGGGTGGCACAGATACGCAGTATTTT.

J is TRBJ2-7 and V is TRBV18, with a possible D match to TRBD2 (5 bases). With 6 bases removed from V and 7 bases from J, the gap between germline ends came to 19 bases. CDR1 is KGHSH and CDR2 is LQKENI in the germline V gene. This CDR3 contains 14 residues. This CDR3 is CASSRDREVGEQYF. The DNA for the CDR3 is TGTGCCAGCTCCCGAGATCGGGAAGTTGGGGAGCAGTACTTC.

The V call is TRBV4-1, the J call TRBJ1-1, with 9 positions matching TRBD1. The CDR3 loop spans 16 amino acids. V gave up 1 base and J gave up 7 bases; unmatched junction bases: 10. Germline V gives CDR1 MGHRA, CDR2 YSYEKL. CDR3 residues: CASSQAKDRGKREAFF. DNA for the CDR3: TGCGCCAGCAGCCAAGCAAAGGACAGGGGAAAACGTGAAGCTTTCTTT.

The CDR3 sequence: CASSQGGTEAFF. The CDR3 DNA follows: TGTGCCAGCAGCCAGGGAGGTACTGAAGCTTTCTTT. The rearrangement joins TRBV7-2 to TRBJ1-1; a possible D gene is TRBD1 (5 bases). The CDR3 is made up of 12 amino acids. Per the germline V gene, CDR1 is SGHTA and CDR2 is FQGNSA. Trimming shortened V by 5 bases and J by 5 bases, and 9 bases separated the two germline ends.

Only a few counts were recorded for this clone. The rearrangement uses TRBV7-2 and TRBJ1-5; D may be TRBD1 (6 bases). The V end was cut by 5 bases, the J end by 4 bases, with 12 bases between. The CDR3 consists of 14 residues. The germline V gene encodes CDR1 SGHTA and CDR2 FQGNSA. The DNA for the CDR3 is TGTGCCAGCAGCCCAAACAGGGCGAATCAGCCCCAGCATTTT. It translates to CASSPNRANQPQHF. The entire variable domain, with the rest obtained from reference TRBV7-2 and TRBJ1-5, is as follows: GAGVSQSPSNKVTEKGKDVELRCDPISGHTALYWYRQSLGQGLEFLIYFQGNSAPDKSGLPSDRFSAERTGGSVSTLTIQRTQQEDSAVYLCASSPNRANQPQHFGDGTRLSIL.

The chain combines TRBV18 with TRBJ2-3, with 7 bases identical to TRBD2. J gave up 6 bases and V 3 bases, and 12 bases lay outside the gene matches. CDR1 KGHSH and CDR2 LQKENI come from the germline V gene. The CDR3 loop spans 16 amino acids. Here the CDR3 reads CASSPPRGGTDDTQYF. CDR3 DNA: TGTGCCAGCTCACCCCCCCGCGGGGGAACGGACGATACGCAGTATTTT. The full variable domain, completed using reference TRBV18 and TRBJ2-3, is NAGVMQNPRHLVRRRGQEARLRCSPMKGHSHVYWYRQLPEEGLKFMVYLQKENIIDESGMPKERFSAEFPKEGPSILRIQQVVRGDSAAYFCASSPPRGGTDDTQYFGPGTRLTVL.

The J gene is TRBJ2-1, the V gene TRBV5-4; 8 nucleotides match TRBD1. V dropped 4 bases and J dropped 9; count of bases not matched to a gene: 12. In germline, CDR1 is SGHNT, CDR2 YYREEE (reference sequence). The CDR3 is 15 amino acids. CDR3 coding DNA: TGTGCCAGCAGCCCAGGACAGGGTATTTCGGTTGAGCAGTTCTTC. Its protein product is CASSPGQGISVEQFF.

This chain uses TRBV5-4 with TRBJ2-3, with D perhaps TRBD1 (6 bases). The CDR3 consists of 14 residues. Germline CDR1 is SGHNT and CDR2 is YYREEE (reference sequence). Trimming shortened V by 2 bases and J by 4 bases, and 11 bases separated the two germline ends. The CDR3 bases are TGTGCCAGCAGCTTAGGCACAGGGTCAGATACGCAGTATTTT. It is translated as CASSLGTGSDTQYF.

This clone appeared once. The chain has TRBV10-3 and TRBJ2-7; tentatively, D is TRBD1 (5 bases). The germline CDR1 and CDR2 sequences are ENHRY and SYGVKD. The CDR3 contains 19 residues. V was clipped by 0 bases and J by 2 bases, with 23 bases between them. CDR3 coding DNA: TGTGCCATCAGTGAGTCCTTCACGGACACGGAGAAGCTTACCTACGAGCAGTACTTC. It encodes CAISESFTDTEKLTYEQYF.